One sample yielded the 3 T cell receptor beta chains listed below, sequenced in a study of neoadjuvant nivolumab and ipilimumab in lung cancer (dated by TCRdb to 2018 to 2020). The sample's time point label, decoded: at surgical resection after neoadjuvant nivolumab +/- ipilimumab. Library construction relied on the immunoSEQ multiplex PCR assay. The immuneACCESS repertoire file appears here via TCRdb, limited to in-frame rearrangements. These files lack a portion of the clones; in checked studies, under half of the deficit traces to unresolved V genes, and the cause of the others is not known. This sample gives under 9,000 clones in total; approximately 88% of them show up just once. The ten largest clones represent approximately 4.4% of the sample. Here the sequenced sample was tumor tissue, taken after neoadjuvant nivolumab, alone or with ipilimumab, at or shortly before surgery. The receptors here all came from an adult with non-small cell lung cancer.

This clone was observed once. This chain connects TRBV2 to TRBJ2-7; either TRBD1 or TRBD2 may fit D (5 bases each). The germline gives CDR1 SNHLY, CDR2 FYNNEI. The CDR3 is 12 residues long. V gave up 7 bases and J gave up 9 bases, with 16 bases separating them. Here the CDR3 reads CASTGTPLGQYF. For the CDR3, the DNA is TGTGCCAGCACAGGGACCCCTTTAGGGCAGTACTTC.

The rearrangement joins TRBV7-8 to TRBJ1-1, with TRBD1 matching 7 bases. The CDR3 has 13 residues. Trimming took 6 bases from V and 1 from J; bases not matched to a gene: 2. Germline-derived CDR1 and CDR2 are SGHVS and FQNEAQ. CDR3 loop: CASRRQGNTEAFF. In DNA, the CDR3 is TGTGCCAGCAGGAGACAGGGGAACACTGAAGCTTTCTTT.

The gene calls are TRBV7-2 and TRBJ1-5; TRBD1 matches at 8 bases. The CDR3 totals 14 residues. Germline-derived CDR1 and CDR2 are SGHTA and FQGNSA. The V segment lost 3 bases and the J segment 9 bases; nucleotides outside the gene matches: 7. As DNA, the CDR3 is TGTGCCAGCAGCTTCACGACAGGGGCAGGGCCCCAGCATTTT. This codes for CASSFTTGAGPQHF.